This entry lists 17 T cell receptor beta chains sequenced from one sample in a study of chemoradiotherapy in HPV16-positive cancers (dated by TCRdb to the early 2020s). Receptor amplification or capture employed the immunoSEQ multiplex PCR assay. Imported from immuneACCESS, the table was reduced by TCRdb to in-frame sequences with V and J called. These copies leave out some clones; in studies compared against another copy, an unresolved V gene accounts for under half, and the cause of the remainder is not known. A total of under 70,000 clones appear in this sample, roughly 90% of them only once. The ten top clones hold 3% to 4% of the sample. The sample was blood, taken from a patient who underwent chemoradiotherapy. Receptors were obtained from a human donor with HPV-associated anogenital cancer.

The rearrangement uses TRBV11-2 and TRBJ2-5; 12 bases align to TRBD2. Germline CDR1 and CDR2: SGHAT and FQNNGV. J lost 0 bases, V lost 5 bases, and 13 bases had no gene match. CDR3 length: 19 residues. The DNA for the CDR3 is TGTGCCAGCAGCCCCCGGCGGCTAGCGGGAGGGAGGTACCAAGAGACCCAGTACTTC. This encodes CASSPRRLAGGRYQETQYF.

The chain employs TRBV19 and TRBJ1-1, with D possibly matching TRBD1 (6 bases). The ends were cut back, 9 bases at V and 1 base at J, with 18 bases in the middle. CDR3 size: 15 residues. The germline V gene has CDR1 LNHDA and CDR2 SQIVND (reference sequence). The CDR3 region is CASHWAGVPNTEAFF. The CDR3, as DNA: TGTGCCAGCCACTGGGCAGGGGTCCCGAACACTGAAGCTTTCTTT.

The J gene is TRBJ1-4, the V gene TRBV9, with 8 bases lining up with TRBD1. Unmatched junction bases numbered 7, after V lost 3 bases and J lost 3 bases. CDR1 is SGDLS, CDR2 YYNGEE, per germline. The CDR3 is 16 residues long. The CDR3 is CASSADQGAPNEKLFF. The CDR3 nucleotides read TGTGCCAGCAGCGCCGACCAGGGGGCGCCTAATGAAAAACTGTTTTTT.

CDR3 protein: CATSRTGNQPQHF. CDR3 sequence (DNA): TGTGCCACCAGCCGGACGGGCAATCAGCCCCAGCATTTT. The chain uses TRBV15 and TRBJ1-5; D gene uncertain. Germline-derived CDR1 and CDR2 are LNHNV and YYDKDF (reference sequence). The CDR3 loop spans 13 amino acids. The ends were cut back, 5 bases at V and 2 bases at J, with 7 bases in the middle.

This chain links TRBV27 with TRBJ1-5, with D unresolved. Germline V lookup: CDR1 MNHEY, CDR2 SMNVEV (reference sequence). The V gene lost 6 bases and the J gene lost 4 bases, with 16 bases spanning the gap. The CDR3 contains 15 residues. The DNA for the CDR3 is TGTGCCAGCAGAGCACTTAATCGACATAATCAGCCCCAGCATTTT. Translation: CASRALNRHNQPQHF.

This clone was counted a few times. The rearrangement links TRBV10-2 to TRBJ2-3; TRBD1 might be the D (6 bases). The CDR3 spans 15 residues. V shed 2 bases and J shed 0 bases, with 9 bases lying between them. The germline V gene has CDR1 WSHSY and CDR2 SAAADI. CDR3 region: CASSETGRSTDTQYF. The CDR3 coding sequence is TGCGCCAGCAGTGAGACAGGGCGTAGCACAGATACGCAGTATTTT.

The CDR3 sequence is CAWSTGSPGPQHF. Here the CDR3 DNA reads TGTGCCTGGAGTACAGGTTCCCCAGGGCCCCAGCATTTT. This chain connects TRBV30 to TRBJ1-5, with D maybe TRBD1 (5 bases). Germline V lookup: CDR1 GTSNPN, CDR2 SVGIG (reference sequence). V dropped 2 bases and J dropped 9 bases, with 14 bases sitting between them. This CDR3 comprises 13 residues.

The rearrangement joins TRBV6-1 to TRBJ2-7; possibly TRBD2 for D (5 bases). V was shortened by 5 bases and J by 1 base, with 12 bases between the two germline ends. Germline loops: CDR1 MNHNS, CDR2 SASEGT. CDR3 length: 14 residues. Here the CDR3 reads CASSLAGLSYEQYF. CDR3 coding DNA: TGTGCCAGCAGTCTAGCAGGTTTATCCTACGAGCAGTACTTC.

The V call is TRBV19, the J call TRBJ2-1; 8 nucleotides align to TRBD2. The CDR3 is 16 amino acids. The V and J ends lost 3 bases and 7 bases, in that order; junction bases with no gene match: 11. The germline CDR1 and CDR2 sequences are LNHDA and SQIVND (reference sequence). CDR3 sequence (DNA): TGTGCCAGTAGTATCCCCGGAAGCGGGAGAGGTAATGAGCAGTTCTTC. Its protein is CASSIPGSGRGNEQFF.

The J gene is TRBJ2-5, the V gene TRBV15; TRBD1 or TRBD2 may be the D gene (6 bases each). CDR1 is LNHNV, CDR2 YYDKDF, per germline (reference sequence). The CDR3 is 15 residues long. V was shortened by 3 bases and J by 5 bases, with 16 bases between the two germline ends. CDR3 region: CATSSPDRGRETQYF. CDR3 coding DNA: TGTGCCACCAGCAGCCCCGATCGGGGGCGGGAGACCCAGTACTTC.

The chain combines TRBV13 with TRBJ1-5; a possible D gene is TRBD1 (6 bases). Germline assignment: CDR1 PRHDT and CDR2 FYEKMQ (reference sequence). The V and J ends lost 9 bases and 6 bases respectively, with 15 bases between them. The CDR3 runs to 13 residues. The CDR3 spells CARPTGYGQPQHF. Here the CDR3 DNA reads TGTGCCAGGCCAACAGGGTACGGTCAGCCCCAGCATTTT.

V usage is TRBV29-1 and J usage is TRBJ2-1; maybe TRBD2 (6 bases). Per germline, CDR1 SQVTM and CDR2 ANQGSEA. Trimming took off 1 base at V and 4 bases at J, with 23 bases between the two ends. This CDR3 spans 18 amino acids. The CDR3 DNA sequence: TGCAGCGTTGAAGTTGGGGTTTCGTGGGACTTCTCTTACAATGAGCAGTTCTTC. Its protein product is CSVEVGVSWDFSYNEQFF.

The chain employs TRBV6-5 and TRBJ1-2; 10 positions agree with TRBD1. V was clipped by 6 bases and J by 5 bases; unmatched bases: 9. The CDR3 length is 15 residues. The germline V gene encodes CDR1 MNHEY and CDR2 SVGAGI. The CDR3 here is CASRVTTGGGYGYTF. Written as DNA, the CDR3 is TGTGCCAGCAGGGTTACGACAGGGGGCGGGTATGGCTACACCTTC.

The genes are TRBV9 and TRBJ2-7; D possibly corresponds to TRBD1 (6 bases). V was clipped by 0 bases and J by 2 bases, with 9 bases between them. This CDR3 has 14 residues. Germline assignment: CDR1 SGDLS and CDR2 YYNGEE. Here the CDR3 reads CASSVGQGTYEQYF. DNA for the CDR3: TGTGCCAGCAGCGTAGGTCAGGGGACCTACGAGCAGTACTTC.

The chain is built from TRBV15 and TRBJ1-1; 11 nucleotides align to TRBD1. V lost 3 bases to trimming and J lost 4 bases; unmatched junction nucleotides: 7. This CDR3 is 16 amino acids long. Per the germline V gene, CDR1 is LNHNV and CDR2 is YYDKDF (reference sequence). CDR3 nucleotides: TGTGCCACCAGCAGCCAAAGGGACAGGGGGGGCACTGAAGCTTTCTTT. Its protein is CATSSQRDRGGTEAFF.

This rearrangement joins TRBV6-1 to TRBJ2-5, with 7 bases matching TRBD2. This CDR3 spans 16 amino acids. Germline V gives CDR1 MNHNS, CDR2 SASEGT. Trimming at V came to 0 bases and at J to 1 base, leaving 5 bases not matched to a gene. The CDR3 DNA follows: TGTGCCAGCAGTGAAGCCGGGGAGGGGATCCAAGAGACCCAGTACTTC. Encoded protein: CASSEAGEGIQETQYF.

The rearrangement links TRBV15 to TRBJ1-6, with 8 positions matching TRBD1. Germline CDR1 and CDR2: LNHNV and YYDKDF (reference sequence). Losses at the gene ends were 6 bases for V and 3 bases for J; bases not matched to a gene: 1. The CDR3 runs to 14 residues. CDR3 amino acids: CATSGQGYNSPLHF. CDR3 DNA: TGTGCCACCAGTGGACAGGGCTATAATTCACCCCTCCACTTT.